This T cell receptor beta chain was documented in a study of cytomegalovirus exposure and HLA in healthy donors. Study observations and caveats: It was reported that the classifier diagnosed cytomegalovirus status with high specificity and sensitivity in both the original and validation cohorts.

As concerns this clone: What it binds is not known.

The PCR was carried out with 60 Vbeta primers and 13 Jbeta primers. Generated by immunoSEQ multiplex PCR, the TCRdb table keeps only in-frame clones and is missing some. The listing contains around 78,000 clones. While unrecorded immune exposures were likely, the donors were nominally healthy when sampled. The TCR originated in a young man in good health and CMV-seropositive. Sequences were obtained from PBMCs.

CDR3 DNA sequence: TGTGCCAGCAGCTGGACAGATCTTAACACTGAAGCTTTCTTT. Amino acid sequence: CASSWTDLNTEAFF. This chain uses TRBV5-6 with TRBJ1-1; D possibly corresponds to TRBD1 (6 bases). Germline loops: CDR1 SGHDT, CDR2 YYEEEE. Trimming took 3 bases from V and 2 from J, leaving 11 bases between them. The CDR3 consists of 14 residues.